The entry that follows covers one T cell receptor (beta chain) sequence. The entry originates in a study of CD8 T cells in Susac syndrome. Germline assignment: CDR1 DFQATT and CDR2 SNEGSKA (reference sequence). This CDR3 comprises 11 residues. RNA, at about 0.45 to 1 ug, was reverse transcribed with random hexamers. An immunoSEQ multiplex PCR amplified TCR beta CDR3 over 54 Vbeta and 13 Jbeta. TCRdb passed the immunoSEQ multiplex PCR reads through MiXCR, listing each CDR3 protein once. The table includes around 200,000 distinct CDR3 sequences, over 90% detected once. Peripheral blood CD8+ and CD4+ T cells were profiled by TCR beta sequencing. The multiple sclerosis control group consisted of treatment-naive patients whose relapsing-remitting disease, which was either stable or active, fulfilled revised McDonald criteria. TEMRA cells were FACS-enriched, while CD8+ and CD4+ T cells were negatively isolated.

This receptor was obtained from a human donor with multiple sclerosis. The specimen was CD4+ T cells from PBMCs. The chain recombines TRBV20-1 with TRBJ2-5, with D hard to call. The CDR3 here is CSVWESETQYF. CDR3 nucleotide sequence: TGCAGCGTCTGGGAATCAGAGACCCAGTACTTC.